These 21 T cell receptor beta chains came from one sample sequenced in a study of CD8+CD57+ T cells in acquired aplastic anemia (dated by TCRdb to between 2017 and 2018). This sample was sequenced with an Illumina HiSeq 2000. TCR beta VDJ combination and CDR3 sequence profiling used genomic DNA as the template. The public sequencing data were trimmed at Q25 with fastp and processed into clonotypes with MiXCR by TCRdb, which kept only in-frame beta chains. Merged by CDR3 protein, the rows form single entries marked with the most common genes and DNA. This sample comprises some 150,000 distinct CDR3 sequences, less than 45% of them detected only once. Almost 8.5% of the sample rests with the top ten. Sequencing was performed on sorted CD4+, CD8+, or CD8+CD57+ T cells (not recorded which) from PBMCs. The receptors originated from a human donor in good health, serving as a control.

This clonotype was picked up many times. The V gene is TRBV7-9, the J gene TRBJ1-4, with a tentative D call TRBD1 (6 bases). Germline V gene data show CDR1 as SEHNR and CDR2 as FQNEAQ (reference sequence). V was shortened by 5 bases and J by 7 bases, with 11 bases between the two germline ends. The CDR3 loop spans 13 amino acids. The CDR3 is CASSQGSGEKLFF. CDR3 in DNA: TGTGCCAGCAGCCAGGGGAGCGGTGAAAAACTGTTTTTT. Filled out from reference TRBV7-9 and TRBJ1-4, the complete variable domain reads DTGVSQNPRHKITKRGQNVTFRCDPISEHNRLYWYRQTLGQGPEFLTYFQNEAQLEKSRLLSDRFSAERPKGSFSTLEIQRTEQGDSAMYLCASSQGSGEKLFFGSGTQLSVL.

This clonotype was picked up many times. The rearrangement joins TRBV20-1 to TRBJ1-5, with 9 positions matching TRBD1. After removal of 2 bases from V and 13 bases from J, the junction contained 12 bases not matched to a gene. Germline V gene lookup returns CDR1 DFQATT and CDR2 SNEGSKA (reference sequence). This CDR3 is built from 14 residues. CDR3 in amino acids: CSARPPLRDRGQHF. CDR3 coding DNA: TGCAGTGCTAGACCCCCTCTCCGTGACAGGGGGCAGCATTTT.

This clonotype has only a few counts. CDR3 protein: CATGTGYEQYF. In DNA form, the CDR3 reads TGTGCCACCGGGACAGGGTACGAGCAGTACTTC. V usage is TRBV24-1 and J usage is TRBJ2-7, with 9 bases identical to TRBD1. The CDR3 runs 11 residues. Germline CDR1 is KGHDR and CDR2 is SFDVKD. The V segment lost 9 bases and the J segment 4 bases; nucleotides outside the gene matches: 0.

CDR3 DNA: TGTGCCAGCAGAAAAGTTAGCGGGACAGATACGCAGTATTTT. Its translation: CASRKVSGTDTQYF. V is TRBV19 and J is TRBJ2-3; 7 bases agree with TRBD2. J was trimmed by 3 bases and V by 9 bases; bases with no gene match: 9. CDR1 is LNHDA and CDR2 is SQIVND in the germline V gene (reference sequence). The CDR3 is 14 amino acids.

This clonotype was counted many times. This chain uses TRBV11-2 with TRBJ2-7; 7 bases agree with TRBD2. CDR3 size: 16 residues. V lost 6 bases, J lost 4 bases, and 15 bases stayed unmatched. The germline CDR1 and CDR2 sequences are SGHAT and FQNNGV. In DNA form, the CDR3 reads TGTGCCAGCAGACCAGGGCCCACGGGAGGCCCATACGAGCAGTACTTC. Protein product: CASRPGPTGGPYEQYF.

This clonotype was detected many times. V and J are TRBV5-8 and TRBJ2-2, with D unresolved. This CDR3 region has 13 residues. Germline lookup yields CDR1 SGHTS and CDR2 YDEGEE. Deletions cut 0 bases from V and 2 bases from J, with 2 bases between. The CDR3 DNA reads TGTGCCAGCAGCTTGGCCAACACCGGGGAGCTGTTTTTT. Translating it yields CASSLANTGELFF.

This clonotype was recorded at least ten times. The chain recombines TRBV5-5 with TRBJ2-3; 9 nucleotides match TRBD1. V dropped 4 bases and J dropped 1; count of bases not matched to a gene: 4. The CDR3 totals 15 residues. In germline, CDR1 is SGHKS, CDR2 YYEKEE (reference sequence). The CDR3 DNA follows: TGTGCCAGCAGCCCTGGACAGGGGCGCACAGATACGCAGTATTTT. It yields the protein CASSPGQGRTDTQYF.

The rearrangement joins TRBV6-4 to TRBJ2-3; D tentatively reads TRBD1 or TRBD2 (5 bases each). Germline CDR1 reads MRHNA; CDR2 reads SNTAGT. The CDR3 is 13 amino acids. Trimming shortened V by 4 bases and J by 6 bases, and 11 bases separated the two germline ends. The DNA of the CDR3 is TGTGCCAGCAGTGCCGGGACCACCGATACGCAGTATTTT. It specifies CASSAGTTDTQYF.

A word on this clonotype: The junction differs from germline at one of its ends, possibly a read error. The chain carries TRBV25-1 and TRBJ2-7, with 7 bases fitting TRBD1. The CDR3 extends over 16 amino acids. The germline CDR1 and CDR2 sequences are MGHDK and SYGVNS. CDR3 coding DNA: TGTGCCAGCAGTGACAACTTGGGGACAGAGTCCTACGAGCAGTATTTC. Translating it yields CASSDNLGTESYEQYF.

Only one count was recorded for this clonotype. It may be a read error: a sequence one base away is much more abundant. The chain links TRBV4-1 to TRBJ2-2, with TRBD2 as a possible D gene (6 bases). In germline, CDR1 is MGHRA, CDR2 YSYEKL. The V and J ends lost 4 bases and 4 bases respectively, with 16 bases between them. The CDR3 covers 16 residues. CDR3 bases: TGCGCCAGCAGCCCCCCTGGCGGGGCGGCCACCGGGGAGCTGTTTTTT. Translating gives CASSPPGGAATGELFF.

The chain couples TRBV4-3 to TRBJ2-1, with TRBD2 matching 11 bases. The trim removed 4 bases at V and 3 bases at J, leaving 5 bases unmatched. The length of the CDR3 is 16 residues. Germline CDR1 LGHNA, CDR2 YSLEER. The DNA for the CDR3 is TGCGCCAGCAGCCCGTATACTAGCGGGAGCTACAATGAGCAGTTCTTC. It codes for CASSPYTSGSYNEQFF.

This clonotype was seen many times. The rearrangement joins TRBV20-1 to TRBJ1-3; D unresolved. Germline V gives CDR1 DFQATT, CDR2 SNEGSKA (reference sequence). The V end lost 5 bases, the J end lost 5 bases, and 13 bases lay between the germline ends. CDR3 length equals 13 residues. The chain's CDR3 is CSAGSRSRNTIYF. CDR3 bases: TGCAGTGCTGGTAGCAGATCCAGAAACACCATATATTTT.

V gene TRBV10-3 combines with J gene TRBJ2-5, with D perhaps being TRBD1 or TRBD2 (5 bases each). Germline CDR1 and CDR2: ENHRY and SYGVKD. This CDR3 is built from 13 residues. The V end was cut by 10 bases, the J end by 9 bases, with 21 bases between. CDR3 DNA sequence: TGTGCCAGCAGGGCGGGTTCAATCGAGGCCCAGTACTTC. Its protein is CASRAGSIEAQYF.

At least ten counts were recorded for this clonotype. The V call is TRBV2, the J call TRBJ2-5; TRBD1 matches 7 bases. V trimming: 6 bases; J trimming: 7 bases; junction bases outside the gene matches: 8. CDR3 length: 13 amino acids. CDR1 and CDR2 (germline): SNHLY, FYNNEI. The chain's CDR3 is CASSPDREVTQYF. In DNA, the CDR3 is TGTGCCAGCAGCCCCGACAGGGAAGTGACCCAGTACTTC.

The chain recombines TRBV2 with TRBJ1-6; TRBD1 matches at 11 bases. With V trimmed by 6 bases and J by 14 bases, 6 bases remained unmatched. The CDR3 loop spans 13 amino acids. The V gene's germline CDR1 is SNHLY and CDR2 FYNNEI. This chain's CDR3 is CASRGQGENTLHF. CDR3 nucleotide sequence: TGTGCCAGCAGGGGACAGGGGGAAAACACCCTCCACTTT.

This clonotype was detected many times. The rearrangement joins TRBV11-2 to TRBJ2-7; D possibly corresponds to TRBD2 (6 bases). CDR1 is SGHAT, CDR2 FQNNGV, per germline. Deletions cut 0 bases from V and 5 bases from J, with 11 bases between. The CDR3 runs 14 residues. CDR3 sequence reads: CASSLEWRRDEQYF. DNA of the CDR3: TGTGCCAGCAGCTTAGAATGGCGGAGGGACGAGCAGTACTTC.

This clonotype occurred many times. The genes are TRBV20-1 and TRBJ2-7; no reliable D call. From germline, CDR1 is DFQATT and CDR2 SNEGSKA (reference sequence). This CDR3 region has 11 residues. The CDR3 reads CSAGRTYEQYF. The CDR3 DNA is TGCAGCGCTGGCCGAACCTACGAGCAGTACTTC.

CDR3 DNA: TGCAGCGTTGTCTCCAGGGGGTACGAGCAGTACTTC. This translates into CSVVSRGYEQYF. V and J are TRBV29-1 and TRBJ2-7, with 7 positions matching TRBD1. The J segment lost 4 bases and the V segment lost 4 bases, leaving 4 bases of the junction unmatched. This CDR3 is 12 amino acids long. Per the germline V gene, CDR1 is SQVTM and CDR2 is ANQGSEA.

Ten or more counts support this clonotype. J is TRBJ1-1 and V is TRBV19; TRBD1 aligns across 8 bases. Looked up from germline, CDR1 is LNHDA and CDR2 is SQIVND (reference sequence). V lost 5 bases to trimming and J lost 6 bases; unmatched junction nucleotides: 8. The CDR3 covers 14 residues. The chain's CDR3 is CASSEVDRGAEAFF. Written as DNA, the CDR3 is TGTGCCAGTAGTGAAGTCGACAGGGGAGCTGAAGCTTTCTTT. The variable domain in full, completed from reference TRBV19 and TRBJ1-1, reads DGGITQSPKYLFRKEGQNVTLSCEQNLNHDAMYWYRQDPGQGLRLIYYSQIVNDFQKGDIAEGYSVSREKKESFPLTVTSAQKNPTAFYLCASSEVDRGAEAFFGQGTRLTVV.

This clonotype was seen repeatedly, ten times or more. V and J are TRBV2 and TRBJ2-4, with 14 bases identical to TRBD2. Trimming took 6 bases from V and 0 from J; bases not matched to a gene: 7. The CDR3 totals 18 residues. Germline V gene data show CDR1 as SNHLY and CDR2 as FYNNEI. The chain's CDR3 is CASRTGTSGGLAKNIQYF. The CDR3 bases are TGTGCCAGCAGGACCGGGACTAGCGGGGGTTTAGCCAAAAACATTCAGTACTTC.

V is TRBV6-1 and J is TRBJ2-1; D perhaps matches TRBD2 (6 bases). CDR3 length: 11 amino acids. V lost 8 bases and J 10 bases, leaving 12 bases between the germline ends. The germline V gene encodes CDR1 MNHNS and CDR2 SASEGT. The CDR3 loop is CASGLSAEQFF. CDR3 bases: TGTGCCAGCGGACTATCGGCAGAGCAGTTCTTC.